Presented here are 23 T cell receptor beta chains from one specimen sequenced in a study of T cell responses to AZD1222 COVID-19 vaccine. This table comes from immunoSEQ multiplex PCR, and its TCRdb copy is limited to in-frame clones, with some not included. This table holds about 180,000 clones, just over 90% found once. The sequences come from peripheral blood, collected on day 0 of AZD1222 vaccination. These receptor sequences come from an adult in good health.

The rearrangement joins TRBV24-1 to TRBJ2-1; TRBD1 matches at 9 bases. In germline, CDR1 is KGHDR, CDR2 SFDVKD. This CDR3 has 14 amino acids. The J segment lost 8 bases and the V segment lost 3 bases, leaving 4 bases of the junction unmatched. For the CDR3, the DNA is TGTGCCACCAGTGATCCGGGACAGGGCCATGAGCAGTTCTTC. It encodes CATSDPGQGHEQFF.

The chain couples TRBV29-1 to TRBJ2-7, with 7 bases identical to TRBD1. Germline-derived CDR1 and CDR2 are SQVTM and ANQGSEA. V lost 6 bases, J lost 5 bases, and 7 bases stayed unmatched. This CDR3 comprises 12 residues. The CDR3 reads CSVRQGSHEQYF. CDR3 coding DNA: TGCAGCGTACGACAGGGTTCCCACGAGCAGTACTTC.

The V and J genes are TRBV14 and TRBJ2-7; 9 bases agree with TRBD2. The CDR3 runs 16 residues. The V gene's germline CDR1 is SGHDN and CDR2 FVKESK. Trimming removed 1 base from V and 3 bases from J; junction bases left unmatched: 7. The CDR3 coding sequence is TGTGCCAGCAGCCAAGTCAGGGGTAGCGGGAGCTACGAGCAGTACTTC. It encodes CASSQVRGSGSYEQYF.

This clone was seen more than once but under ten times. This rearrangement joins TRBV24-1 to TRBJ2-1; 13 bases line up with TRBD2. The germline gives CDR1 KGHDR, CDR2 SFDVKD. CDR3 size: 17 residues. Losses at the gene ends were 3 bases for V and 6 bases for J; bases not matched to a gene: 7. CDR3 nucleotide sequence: TGTGCCACCAGTGATGGGGGACTAGCGGGAAAAAGCAATGAGCAGTTCTTC. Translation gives CATSDGGLAGKSNEQFF.

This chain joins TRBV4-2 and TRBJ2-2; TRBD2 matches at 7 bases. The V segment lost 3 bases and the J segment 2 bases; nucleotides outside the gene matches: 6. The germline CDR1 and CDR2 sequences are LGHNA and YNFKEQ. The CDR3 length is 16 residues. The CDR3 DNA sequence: TGTGCCAGCAGCCACCTTAGCGGGTTCAACACCGGGGAGCTGTTTTTT. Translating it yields CASSHLSGFNTGELFF.

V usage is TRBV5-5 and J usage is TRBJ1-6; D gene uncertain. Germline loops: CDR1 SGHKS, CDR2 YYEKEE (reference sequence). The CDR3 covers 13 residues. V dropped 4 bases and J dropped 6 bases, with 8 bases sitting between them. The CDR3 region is CASSIGPNSPLHF. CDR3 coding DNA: TGTGCCAGCAGCATAGGGCCTAATTCACCCCTCCACTTT.

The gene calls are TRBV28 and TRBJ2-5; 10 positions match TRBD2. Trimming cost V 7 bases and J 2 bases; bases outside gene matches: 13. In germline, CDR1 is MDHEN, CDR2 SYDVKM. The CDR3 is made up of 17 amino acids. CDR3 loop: CASTSPSGRAGQETQYF. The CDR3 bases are TGTGCCAGCACCTCCCCAAGCGGGAGGGCTGGACAAGAGACCCAGTACTTC.

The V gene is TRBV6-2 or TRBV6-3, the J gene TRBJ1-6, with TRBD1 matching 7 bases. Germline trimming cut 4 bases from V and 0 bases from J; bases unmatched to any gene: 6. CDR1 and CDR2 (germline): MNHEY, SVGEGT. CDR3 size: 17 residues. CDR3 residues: CASSLGQASSYNSPLHF. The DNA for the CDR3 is TGTGCCAGCAGTTTAGGACAGGCGAGCTCCTATAATTCACCCCTCCACTTT.

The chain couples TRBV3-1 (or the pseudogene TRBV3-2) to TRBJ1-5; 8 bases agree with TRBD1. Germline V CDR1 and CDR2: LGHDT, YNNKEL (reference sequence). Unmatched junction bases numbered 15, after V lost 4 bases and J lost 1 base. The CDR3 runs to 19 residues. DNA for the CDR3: TGTGCCAGCAGCCTTGTCGCGGAGACAGGGGTGTGGAGCAATCAGCCCCAGCATTTT. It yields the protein CASSLVAETGVWSNQPQHF.

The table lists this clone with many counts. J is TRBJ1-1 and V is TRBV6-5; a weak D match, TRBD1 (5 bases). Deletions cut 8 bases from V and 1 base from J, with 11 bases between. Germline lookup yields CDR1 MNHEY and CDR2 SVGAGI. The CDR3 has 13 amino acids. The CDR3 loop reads CASLDIGNTEAFF. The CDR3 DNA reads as TGTGCCAGCCTGGACATTGGGAACACTGAAGCTTTCTTT.

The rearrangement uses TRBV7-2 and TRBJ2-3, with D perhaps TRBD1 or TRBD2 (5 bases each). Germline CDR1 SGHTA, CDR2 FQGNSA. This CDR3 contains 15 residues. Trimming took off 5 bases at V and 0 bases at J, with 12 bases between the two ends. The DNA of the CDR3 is TGTGCCAGCAGCCCGCCGGGACGAAGCACAGATACGCAGTATTTT. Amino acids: CASSPPGRSTDTQYF. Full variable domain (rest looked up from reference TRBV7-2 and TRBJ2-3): GAGVSQSPSNKVTEKGKDVELRCDPISGHTALYWYRQSLGQGLEFLIYFQGNSAPDKSGLPSDRFSAERTGGSVSTLTIQRTQQEDSAVYLCASSPPGRSTDTQYFGPGTRLTVL.

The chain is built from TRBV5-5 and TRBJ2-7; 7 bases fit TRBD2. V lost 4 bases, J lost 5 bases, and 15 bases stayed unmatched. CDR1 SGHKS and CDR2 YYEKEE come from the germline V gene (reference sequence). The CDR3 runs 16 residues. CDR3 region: CASSGLWVPGGNEQYF. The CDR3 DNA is TGTGCCAGCAGCGGGCTTTGGGTTCCCGGGGGGAACGAGCAGTACTTC.

CDR3 protein: CATSDLSSGRRDTQYF. Written as DNA, the CDR3 is TGTGCCACCAGTGATTTGTCTAGCGGGAGGCGGGATACGCAGTATTTT. The genes are TRBV24-1 and TRBJ2-3, with TRBD2 matching 11 bases. This CDR3 contains 16 residues. Trimming removed 0 bases from V and 6 bases from J; junction bases left unmatched: 4. CDR1 KGHDR and CDR2 SFDVKD come from the germline V gene.

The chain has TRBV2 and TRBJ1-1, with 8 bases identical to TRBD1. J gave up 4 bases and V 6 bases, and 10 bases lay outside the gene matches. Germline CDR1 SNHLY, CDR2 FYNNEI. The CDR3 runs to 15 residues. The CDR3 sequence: CASRDRAGWSTEAFF. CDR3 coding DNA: TGTGCCAGCAGGGACAGGGCGGGCTGGAGCACTGAAGCTTTCTTT.

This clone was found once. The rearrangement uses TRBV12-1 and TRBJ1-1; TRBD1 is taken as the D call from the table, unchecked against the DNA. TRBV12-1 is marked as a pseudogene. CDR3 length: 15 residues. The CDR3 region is CASSSLPGYDAEAFF. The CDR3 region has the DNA TGTGCCAGCAGCTCCCTTCCAGGGTATGACGCTGAAGCTTTCTTT.

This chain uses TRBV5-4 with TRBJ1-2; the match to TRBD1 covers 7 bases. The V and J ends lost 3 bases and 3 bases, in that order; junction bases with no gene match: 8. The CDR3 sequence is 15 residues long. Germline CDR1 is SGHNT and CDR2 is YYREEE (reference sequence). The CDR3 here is CASSSGLDRDYGYTF. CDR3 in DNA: TGTGCCAGCAGCTCAGGACTTGACAGGGACTATGGCTACACCTTC. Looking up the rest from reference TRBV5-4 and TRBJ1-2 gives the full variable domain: ETGVTQSPTHLIKTRGQQVTLRCSSQSGHNTVSWYQQALGQGPQFIFQYYREEENGRGNFPPRFSGLQFPNYSSELNVNALELDDSALYLCASSSGLDRDYGYTFGSGTRLTVV.

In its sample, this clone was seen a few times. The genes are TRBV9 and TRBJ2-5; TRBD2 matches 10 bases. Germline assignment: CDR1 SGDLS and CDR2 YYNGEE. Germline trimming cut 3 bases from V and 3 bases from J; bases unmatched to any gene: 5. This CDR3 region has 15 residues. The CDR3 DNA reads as TGTGCCAGCAGCGCGGGACTAGCGCAGGAAGAGACCCAGTACTTC. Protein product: CASSAGLAQEETQYF. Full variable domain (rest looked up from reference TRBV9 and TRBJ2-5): DSGVTQTPKHLITATGQRVTLRCSPRSGDLSVYWYQQSLDQGLQFLIQYYNGEERAKGNILERFSAQQFPDLHSELNLSSLELGDSALYFCASSAGLAQEETQYFGPGTRLLVL.

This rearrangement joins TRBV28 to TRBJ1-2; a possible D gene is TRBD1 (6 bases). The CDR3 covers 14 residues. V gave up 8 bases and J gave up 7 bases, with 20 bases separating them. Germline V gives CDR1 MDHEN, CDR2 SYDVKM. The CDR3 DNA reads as TGTGCCAGCGTCCGGGAAGGCAGGGGTGGTGGCTACACCTTC. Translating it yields CASVREGRGGGYTF.

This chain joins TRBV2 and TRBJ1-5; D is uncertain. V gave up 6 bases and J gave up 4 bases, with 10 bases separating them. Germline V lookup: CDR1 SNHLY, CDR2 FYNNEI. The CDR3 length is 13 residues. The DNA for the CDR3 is TGTGCCAGCAGCCCCGAAGGGAATCAGCCCCAGCATTTT. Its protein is CASSPEGNQPQHF.

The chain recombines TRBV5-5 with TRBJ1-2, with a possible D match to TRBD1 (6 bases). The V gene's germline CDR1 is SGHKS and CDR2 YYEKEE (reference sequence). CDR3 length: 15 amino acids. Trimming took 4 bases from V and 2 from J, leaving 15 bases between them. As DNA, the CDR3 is TGTGCCAGCAGCCAACTCGGACAGAAGAACTATGGCTACACCTTC. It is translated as CASSQLGQKNYGYTF.

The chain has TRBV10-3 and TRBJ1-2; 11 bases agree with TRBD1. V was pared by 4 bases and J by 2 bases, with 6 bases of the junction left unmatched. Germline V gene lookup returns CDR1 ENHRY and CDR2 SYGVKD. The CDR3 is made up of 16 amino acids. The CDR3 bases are TGTGCCATCAGTGTGAGGACAGGGGGCTTGAACTATGGCTACACCTTC. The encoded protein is CAISVRTGGLNYGYTF.

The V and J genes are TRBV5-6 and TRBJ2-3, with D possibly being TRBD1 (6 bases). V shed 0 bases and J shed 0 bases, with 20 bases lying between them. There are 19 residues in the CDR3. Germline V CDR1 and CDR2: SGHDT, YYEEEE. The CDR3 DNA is TGTGCCAGCAGCTTGGTGGGAACCAGGGGCCTACACAGCACAGATACGCAGTATTTT. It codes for CASSLVGTRGLHSTDTQYF.

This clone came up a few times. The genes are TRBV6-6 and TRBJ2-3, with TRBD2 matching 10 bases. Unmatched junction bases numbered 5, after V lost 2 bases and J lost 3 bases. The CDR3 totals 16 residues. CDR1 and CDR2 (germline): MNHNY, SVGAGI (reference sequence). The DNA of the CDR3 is TGTGCCAGCAGTTACCCTAGCGGGAGAGGAACAGATACGCAGTATTTT. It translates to CASSYPSGRGTDTQYF.